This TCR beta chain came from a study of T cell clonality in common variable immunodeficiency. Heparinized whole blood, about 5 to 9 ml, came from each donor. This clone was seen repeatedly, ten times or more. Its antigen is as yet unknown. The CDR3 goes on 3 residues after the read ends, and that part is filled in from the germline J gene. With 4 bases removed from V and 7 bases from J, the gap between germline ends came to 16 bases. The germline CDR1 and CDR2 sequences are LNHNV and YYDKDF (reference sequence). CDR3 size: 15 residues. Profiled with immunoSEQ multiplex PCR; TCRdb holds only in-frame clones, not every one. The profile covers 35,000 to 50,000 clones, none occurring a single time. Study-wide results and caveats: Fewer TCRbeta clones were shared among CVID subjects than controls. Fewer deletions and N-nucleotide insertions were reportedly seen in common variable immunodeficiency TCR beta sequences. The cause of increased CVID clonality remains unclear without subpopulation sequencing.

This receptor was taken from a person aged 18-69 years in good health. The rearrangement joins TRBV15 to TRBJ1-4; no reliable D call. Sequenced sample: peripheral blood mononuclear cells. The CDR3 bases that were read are TGTGCCACCAGCACATATCCCGGGTCCGCTGAAAAA. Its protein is CATSTYPGSAEK. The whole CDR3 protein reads CATSTYPGSAEKLFF.